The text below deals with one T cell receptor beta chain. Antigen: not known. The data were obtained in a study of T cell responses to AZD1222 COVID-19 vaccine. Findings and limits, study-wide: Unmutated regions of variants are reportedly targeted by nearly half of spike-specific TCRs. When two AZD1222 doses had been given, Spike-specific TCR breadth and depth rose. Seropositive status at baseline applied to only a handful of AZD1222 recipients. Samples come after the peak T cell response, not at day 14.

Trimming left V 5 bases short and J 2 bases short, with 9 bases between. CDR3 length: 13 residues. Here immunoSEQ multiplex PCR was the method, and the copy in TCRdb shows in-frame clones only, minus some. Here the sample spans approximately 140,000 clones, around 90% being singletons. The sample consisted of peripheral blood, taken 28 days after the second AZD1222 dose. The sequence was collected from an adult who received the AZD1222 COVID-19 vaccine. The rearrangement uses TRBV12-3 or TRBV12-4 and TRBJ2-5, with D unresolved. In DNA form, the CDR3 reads TGTGCCAGCAGTCTCTCTCCGCAAGAGACCCAGTACTTC. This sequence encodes CASSLSPQETQYF.